Shown below are 13 T cell receptor beta chains from a single sample sequenced in a study of shared clonotypes between healthy human individuals. Repertoires were generated with immunoSEQ multiplex PCR, while TCRdb's copy carries only in-frame clones and drops some. The sample lists hundreds of thousands of clones, roughly 73% seen once, with around 1.8% in the top ten. The sequenced sample consisted of memory CD4+ T cells sorted from blood. Sample subset: CD45RA-negative fraction. The receptors originated from a woman aged 25-40 years in good health.

The rearrangement joins TRBV5-1 to TRBJ2-3; 13 bases agree with TRBD2. V dropped 4 bases and J dropped 5; count of bases not matched to a gene: 4. Germline V CDR1 and CDR2: SGHRS, YFSETQ. The CDR3 totals 15 residues. CDR3 region: CASSEGTSGVDTQYF. DNA of the CDR3: TGCGCCAGCAGCGAAGGGACTAGCGGGGTAGATACGCAGTATTTT.

V and J are TRBV10-3 and TRBJ1-1, with 9 bases that match TRBD1. CDR1 and CDR2 from the germline V gene are ENHRY and SYGVKD. This CDR3 contains 14 residues. The trim removed 5 bases at V and 3 bases at J, leaving 4 bases unmatched. This CDR3 reads CAISLTGGDTEAFF. CDR3 DNA: TGTGCCATCAGTCTGACAGGGGGTGACACTGAAGCTTTCTTT.

Note on this clone: This same CDR3 is encoded by further DNA sequences in the sample. The genes are TRBV5-4 and TRBJ2-5; the match to TRBD2 covers 8 bases. The V and J ends lost 5 bases and 5 bases, in that order; junction bases with no gene match: 11. This CDR3 is 15 amino acids long. Germline V gives CDR1 SGHNT, CDR2 YYREEE (reference sequence). CDR3: CASSLAGGPGETQYF. The CDR3 coding sequence is TGTGCCAGCAGTCTGGCGGGAGGCCCCGGGGAGACCCAGTACTTC.

V usage is TRBV5-6 and J usage is TRBJ2-5, with no clear D. The DNA end is a closer match to TRBJ2-7, so the J assignment may be wrong. The CDR3 consists of 11 residues. CDR1 is SGHDT, CDR2 YYEEEE, per germline. CDR3 protein: CASSLVYEQYF. CDR3 DNA: TGTGCCAGCAGCCTAGTTTACGAGCAGTACTTC.

Details on this clone: This same CDR3 is encoded by further DNA sequences in the sample. The chain carries TRBV27 and TRBJ2-7; D is unresolved. The germline V and J ends were trimmed by 4 bases and 4 bases, with 8 bases remaining between them. This CDR3 contains 12 residues. Germline V CDR1 and CDR2: MNHEY, SMNVEV (reference sequence). Here the CDR3 DNA reads TGTGCCAGCAGTTCCCTGGGATACGAGCAGTACTTC. Translated, it gives CASSSLGYEQYF.

The V and J genes are TRBV9 and TRBJ2-7, with D uncertain. Looked up from germline, CDR1 is SGDLS and CDR2 is YYNGEE. The CDR3 sequence is 11 residues long. With 4 bases removed from V and 13 bases from J, the gap between germline ends came to 15 bases. This CDR3 is CASSLRSEEYF. CDR3 coding DNA: TGTGCCAGCAGCCTAAGGAGCGAGGAATACTTC.

V is TRBV2 and J is TRBJ2-1; no reliable D call. The germline V and J ends were trimmed by 5 bases and 0 bases, with 11 bases remaining between them. This CDR3 has 15 amino acids. Germline values: CDR1 SNHLY, CDR2 FYNNEI. CDR3 nucleotide sequence: TGTGCCAGCAGTCACAGCCTGAGCTCCTACAATGAGCAGTTCTTC. This translates into CASSHSLSSYNEQFF.

The gene calls are TRBV6-6 and TRBJ2-3, with 7 bases that match TRBD2. Trimming cost V 10 bases and J 0 bases; bases outside gene matches: 4. This CDR3 comprises 13 residues. CDR1 is MNHNY, CDR2 SVGAGI, per germline (reference sequence). The CDR3 here is CATTSESTDTQYF. DNA of the CDR3: TGTGCCACCACTAGCGAAAGCACAGATACGCAGTATTTT.

This rearrangement joins TRBV30 to TRBJ1-1; 7 bases line up with TRBD1. Germline CDR1 is GTSNPN and CDR2 is SVGIG (reference sequence). The J segment lost 5 bases and the V segment lost 4 bases, leaving 10 bases of the junction unmatched. This CDR3 comprises 14 residues. The CDR3 sequence: CAWNRDSAGTEAFF. The CDR3 region has the DNA TGTGCCTGGAATCGGGACAGCGCTGGGACTGAAGCTTTCTTT.

This sequence joins TRBV4-1 and TRBJ2-7; a possible D gene is TRBD2 (5 bases). The CDR3 totals 13 residues. CDR1 and CDR2 (germline): MGHRA, YSYEKL. Trimming left V 1 base short and J 6 bases short, with 10 bases between. The CDR3, as DNA: TGCGCCAGCAGCCAAGTCCGGGGTACCGAGCAGTACTTC. Translation gives CASSQVRGTEQYF.

The chain is built from TRBV5-1 and TRBJ1-2, with 7 bases that match TRBD1. The ends lost 5 bases at V and 3 bases at J; junction bases unmatched: 4. This CDR3 has 13 amino acids. Germline V gives CDR1 SGHRS, CDR2 YFSETQ. In nucleotides, the CDR3 is TGCGCCAGCAGGGTAACAGGGGACTATGGCTACACCTTC. It translates to CASRVTGDYGYTF.

CDR3 protein: CASSLHGLGTEKLFF. The CDR3, as DNA: TGTGCCAGCAGCTTACACGGTTTGGGTACTGAAAAACTGTTTTTT. The V gene is TRBV7-2, the J gene TRBJ1-4; D gene uncertain. This CDR3 has 15 amino acids. The germline V gene has CDR1 SGHTA and CDR2 FQGNSA. Trimming pared 2 bases from V and 7 bases from J, leaving 14 bases between.

The V gene is TRBV7-2, the J gene TRBJ2-6; D may be TRBD1 (5 bases). Trimming removed 5 bases from V and 0 bases from J, with 8 bases in between. CDR1 is SGHTA, CDR2 FQGNSA, per germline. The CDR3 is 15 amino acids. The CDR3 region is CASSPRGSGANVLTF. The CDR3 nucleotides read TGTGCCAGCAGCCCTAGGGGCTCTGGGGCCAACGTCCTGACTTTC. The entire variable domain, with the rest obtained from reference TRBV7-2 and TRBJ2-6, is as follows: GAGVSQSPSNKVTEKGKDVELRCDPISGHTALYWYRQSLGQGLEFLIYFQGNSAPDKSGLPSDRFSAERTGGSVSTLTIQRTQQEDSAVYLCASSPRGSGANVLTFGAGSRLTVL.